A single sample is the source of the 30 T cell receptor beta chains below, sequenced in a study of blood T cells in healthy people across ages. Together with a sample-barcoded 5' primer, a J-beta primer mix was included in a second PCR lasting about 6 to 11 cycles. MiXCR, run by TCRdb on the 5' RACE reads, gives a single entry per CDR3 protein. Of about 590,000 distinct CDR3 sequences in the sample, around 31% were seen once. Sequenced sample: blood. The source of these receptors is a woman older than 75 in good health.

The chain links TRBV20-1 to TRBJ2-7, with 11 bases fitting TRBD1. Trimming removed 6 bases from V and 5 bases from J; junction bases left unmatched: 3. CDR1 is DFQATT, CDR2 SNEGSKA, per germline (reference sequence). CDR3 size: 12 residues. The CDR3 region has the DNA TGCAGTGCGGGGGGACAGGGGGACGAGCAGTACTTC. Encoded protein: CSAGGQGDEQYF.

This clonotype came up a few times. This chain uses TRBV6-6 with TRBJ2-2; D gene ambiguous. The germline CDR1 and CDR2 sequences are MNHNY and SVGAGI (reference sequence). The CDR3 has 13 residues. Deletions cut 5 bases from V and 6 bases from J, with 10 bases between. The CDR3 region is CASSIWEPGELFF. CDR3 coding DNA: TGTGCCAGCAGTATCTGGGAACCCGGGGAGCTGTTTTTT.

Points on this clonotype: This may stem from a read error, because a much larger clone lies one nucleotide away. The V call is TRBV6-5, the J call TRBJ1-2; D not certain. The V gene's germline CDR1 is MNHEY and CDR2 SVGAGI. The CDR3 length is 15 residues. The CDR3 here is CVSSYVGERNYGYTF. CDR3 nucleotides: TGTGTCAGCAGTTACGTCGGTGAAAGAAACTATGGCTACACCTTC.

This clonotype was counted only a few times. The CDR3 bases are TGTGCCTGGGGTGGGACAGGCTACAATGAGCAGTTCTTC. Translation gives CAWGGTGYNEQFF. The chain employs TRBV30 and TRBJ2-1, with 8 nucleotides matching TRBD1. There are 13 residues in the CDR3. With V trimmed by 5 bases and J by 3 bases, 3 bases remained unmatched. CDR1 GTSNPN and CDR2 SVGIG come from the germline V gene (reference sequence).

The chain is built from TRBV5-1 and TRBJ1-6; D remains unclear. The CDR3 has 14 amino acids. V was pared by 2 bases and J by 7 bases, with 10 bases between. From germline, CDR1 is SGHRS and CDR2 YFSETQ. The CDR3 coding sequence is TGCGCCAGCAGCTTTACGGCAGCGAATTCACCCCTCCACTTT. Translation: CASSFTAANSPLHF.

This clonotype was detected ten times or more. This sequence may be a read error, since a much larger clone differs from it by one base. CDR3 nucleotides: TGCAGTGCTAGAGATCTAAGAACTAGCGACAATGAGCAGTACTTC. This sequence encodes CSARDLRTSDNEQYF. The gene calls are TRBV20-1 and TRBJ2-5; TRBD2 matches 7 bases. Germline V gene lookup returns CDR1 DFQATT and CDR2 SNEGSKA (reference sequence). The CDR3 totals 15 residues. V gave up 0 bases and J gave up 11 bases; unmatched junction bases: 15.

This clonotype was picked up many times. The chain couples TRBV30 to TRBJ1-5; D not certain. This CDR3 contains 16 residues. Germline CDR1 reads GTSNPN; CDR2 reads SVGIG (reference sequence). Trimming shortened V by 0 bases and J by 2 bases, and 14 bases separated the two germline ends. CDR3 in amino acids: CAWSVPGWGRNQPQHF. The CDR3 DNA follows: TGTGCCTGGAGTGTACCAGGCTGGGGTCGCAATCAGCCCCAGCATTTT.

V and J are TRBV14 and TRBJ2-5; D is ambiguous. Trimming removed 1 base from V and 7 bases from J, with 4 bases in between. CDR1 is SGHDN, CDR2 FVKESK, per germline. The CDR3 loop spans 11 amino acids. In DNA form, the CDR3 reads TGTGCCAGCAGCCAAGGGTGGACCCAGTACTTC. Protein sequence: CASSQGWTQYF.

This chain connects TRBV11-2 to TRBJ2-5; 8 bases line up with TRBD1. The ends lost 5 bases at V and 6 bases at J; junction bases unmatched: 8. CDR1 is SGHAT and CDR2 is FQNNGV in the germline V gene. The CDR3 sequence is 14 residues long. This CDR3 is CASSPGQGSKTQYF. The CDR3 bases are TGTGCCAGCAGCCCAGGACAGGGTTCGAAGACCCAGTACTTC.

This clonotype was counted between two and nine times. This sequence joins TRBV24-1 and TRBJ2-1; 7 nucleotides match TRBD1. The CDR3 totals 12 residues. V gave up 4 bases and J gave up 15 bases; unmatched junction bases: 8. CDR1 and CDR2 from the germline V gene are KGHDR and SFDVKD. CDR3: CATSEETGARFF. The CDR3 region has the DNA TGTGCCACCAGTGAGGAAACAGGGGCGAGGTTCTTC.

This clonotype was detected many times. The chain carries TRBV5-1 and TRBJ2-6; the D is unclear. The V end lost 3 bases, the J end lost 0 bases, and 13 bases lay between the germline ends. The CDR3 covers 17 residues. Germline V gives CDR1 SGHRS, CDR2 YFSETQ. The CDR3 region has the DNA TGCGCCAGCAGCTCGGCCCCCATACACTCTGGGGCCAACGTCCTGACTTTC. Amino acid sequence: CASSSAPIHSGANVLTF.

The table lists this clonotype with a few counts. This may arise from a read error, as a much more abundant clone is one base away. The rearrangement joins TRBV7-2 to TRBJ2-7; TRBD1 matches 12 bases. The germline gives CDR1 SGHTA, CDR2 FQGNSA. After removal of 5 bases from V and 5 bases from J, the junction contained 7 bases not matched to a gene. The CDR3 length is 15 residues. DNA for the CDR3: TGTGCCAGCAGCCGTGCCGGGACAGGGGGCGACGAGCAGTACTTC. It is translated as CASSRAGTGGDEQYF.

This clonotype has at least ten counts. V is TRBV27 and J is TRBJ2-1; 10 nucleotides agree with TRBD1. Trimming took 5 bases from V and 7 from J; bases not matched to a gene: 11. The V gene's germline CDR1 is MNHEY and CDR2 SMNVEV (reference sequence). CDR3 length: 16 amino acids. CDR3 DNA: TGTGCCAGCAGTCTAACCGCCGGGACAGGGGTTAATGAGCAGTTCTTC. Encoded protein: CASSLTAGTGVNEQFF.

This clonotype has a count of ten or more. The chain couples TRBV5-5 to TRBJ1-2, with TRBD1 as a possible D gene (6 bases). V dropped 1 base and J dropped 6 bases, with 13 bases sitting between them. The CDR3 extends over 14 amino acids. Germline-derived CDR1 and CDR2 are SGHKS and YYEKEE (reference sequence). In DNA form, the CDR3 reads TGTGCCAGCAGCTTGACCGGGGGCGGGAATGGCTACACCTTC. Its protein product is CASSLTGGGNGYTF.

This clonotype was seen at least ten times. This may be a read error: a much more frequent sequence differs by one nucleotide. The rearrangement uses TRBV7-2 and TRBJ2-7, with 9 bases lining up with TRBD2. Germline CDR1 SGHTA, CDR2 FQGNSA. The CDR3 extends over 16 amino acids. J gave up 7 bases and V 3 bases, and 13 bases lay outside the gene matches. The CDR3 DNA reads TGTGCCAGCAGCTTTAGGCGGGGGGGCCTCGGGAATGAGCAGTACTTC. Translating gives CASSFRRGGLGNEQYF.

As for this clonotype: This may arise from a read error, as a much more abundant clone is one base away. V and J are TRBV7-2 and TRBJ2-5, with D possibly TRBD1 on 5 matching bases. The CDR3 has 12 residues. Germline CDR1 is SGHTA and CDR2 is FQGNSA. Trimming removed 0 bases at V and 8 bases at J, with 7 bases between. CDR3 bases: TGTACCAGCAGCTTAGCAGGGGCAACCCAGTACTTC. Translation: CTSSLAGATQYF.

This clonotype was counted at least ten times. The chain recombines TRBV27 with TRBJ2-1, with 8 positions matching TRBD2. Germline V gene data show CDR1 as MNHEY and CDR2 as SMNVEV (reference sequence). There are 15 residues in the CDR3. V shed 3 bases and J 9 bases; nucleotides not matched to a gene: 10. The CDR3 here is CASSFVSGGAGEQFF. CDR3 DNA: TGTGCCAGCAGTTTCGTATCGGGGGGGGCCGGTGAGCAGTTCTTC.

With regard to this clonotype: Just one base apart from a much larger clone, this may be a read error. The chain combines TRBV5-6 with TRBJ2-5; 9 bases are a match to TRBD2. The J call is doubtful: the DNA matches TRBJ2-1 better. The CDR3 loop spans 13 amino acids. CDR1 SGHDT and CDR2 YYEEEE come from the germline V gene. The CDR3: CASSLVAGETQFF. CDR3 nucleotides: TGTGCCAGCAGCTTGGTAGCGGGGGAGACCCAGTTCTTC.

CDR3 nucleotides: TGTGCCAGCAGCTTCTTAGGGGATAAAGCTTTCTTT. As protein: CASSFLGDKAFF. The rearrangement joins TRBV7-3 to TRBJ1-1; possibly TRBD1 for D (5 bases). V was pared by 3 bases and J by 9 bases, with 11 bases between. The CDR3 contains 12 residues. Germline assignment: CDR1 SGHTA and CDR2 FQGTGA.

This clonotype was seen more than once but under ten times. This chain connects TRBV7-6 to TRBJ1-1; D is perhaps TRBD1 (5 bases). V was pared by 5 bases and J by 5 bases, with 18 bases between. The CDR3 has 15 residues. CDR1 is SGHVS, CDR2 FNYEAQ, per germline. As DNA, the CDR3 is TGTGCCAGCAGCGCAGGTCCCAGGGCGGGAACTGAAGCTTTCTTT. This gives the protein CASSAGPRAGTEAFF.

This clonotype has ten or more counts. This chain uses TRBV20-1 with TRBJ2-5, with 8 bases matching TRBD2. After removal of 3 bases from V and 0 bases from J, the junction contained 9 bases not matched to a gene. This CDR3 has 16 amino acids. Germline CDR1 and CDR2: DFQATT and SNEGSKA (reference sequence). CDR3 nucleotide sequence: TGCAGTGCTAGTGGTAGCGGGGTGCCGTACCAAGAGACCCAGTACTTC. This codes for CSASGSGVPYQETQYF.

A word on this clonotype: Its ends do not fully match the called genes, so a read error is possible. This chain connects TRBV7-2 to TRBJ2-5, with 7 positions matching TRBD1. The CDR3 has 12 residues. The germline V gene encodes CDR1 SGHTA and CDR2 FQGNSA. CDR3 in DNA: TGCGCCAGCAGCCCGGACAGGGAGACCCAGTACTTC. Its translation is CASSPDRETQYF.

This clonotype was seen just once. One base away lies a much larger clone, so this may be a sequencing read error. The chain combines TRBV6-2 or TRBV6-3 with TRBJ1-2, with unresolved D. The CDR3 runs 12 residues. Germline CDR1 MNHEY, CDR2 SVGEGT. The CDR3 nucleotides read TGTGCCGGCAGTTACGGGGATCTAGGCTACACCTTC. It encodes CAGSYGDLGYTF.

The V and J genes are TRBV5-1 and TRBJ1-2; D call uncertain. There are 15 residues in the CDR3. V lost 2 bases, J lost 4 bases, and 15 bases lay in between. Germline V lookup: CDR1 SGHRS, CDR2 YFSETQ. The CDR3 loop is CASSLETYSTYGYTF. For the CDR3, the DNA is TGCGCCAGCAGCTTAGAGACATATTCTACCTATGGCTACACCTTC.

A word on this clonotype: A much larger clone lies one base from this, so it may be a read error. V usage is TRBV5-1 and J usage is TRBJ1-1; the D gene is possibly TRBD1 (6 bases). CDR1 is SGHRS, CDR2 YFSETQ, per germline. The CDR3 covers 15 residues. V was cut by 3 bases and J by 0 bases, with 12 bases left in between. The CDR3 DNA reads as TGCGCCAGCAGCTGGGCCCAGGGGATGAACACTGAAGCTTTCTTT. This gives the protein CASSWAQGMNTEAFF.

This clonotype showed up just once. A single base separates this from a much larger clone, so it may be a read error. No conserved phenylalanine or tryptophan is present at the end of the CDR3, so a read error is the likely explanation. The rearrangement uses TRBV5-1 and TRBJ2-5, with TRBD2 matching over 7 bases. Per germline, CDR1 SGHRS and CDR2 YFSETQ. V dropped 4 bases and J dropped 3; count of bases not matched to a gene: 6. The CDR3 has 14 amino acids. CDR3 nucleotide sequence: TGCGCCAGCAGCCCCAATGGGGGGGAAGAGACCCAGTACATC. This sequence encodes CASSPNGGEETQYI.

This clonotype was found a few times. This chain connects TRBV12-3 or TRBV12-4 to TRBJ1-1; weak D call: TRBD1 (5 bases). The V end lost 7 bases, the J end lost 1 base, and 16 bases lay between the germline ends. The CDR3 sequence is 15 residues long. The DNA of the CDR3 is TGTGCCAGCACCCAATGGGGACGGGCGAACACTGAAGCTTTCTTT. This sequence encodes CASTQWGRANTEAFF.

This clonotype was found many times. The chain joins TRBV2 to TRBJ2-6, with D possibly called TRBD1 or TRBD2 (6 bases each). CDR3 length: 18 residues. CDR1 is SNHLY, CDR2 FYNNEI, per germline. V lost 7 bases to trimming and J lost 2 bases, with 21 bases between them. In DNA, the CDR3 is TGTGCCAGCACCTCCCGGGGGCAGGTTCCCCCTGGGGCCAACGTCCTGACTTTC. Translated: CASTSRGQVPPGANVLTF.

This clonotype occurred many times. CDR3 residues: CASSKAPGDFNSPLHF. The CDR3 DNA reads as TGTGCCAGCAGCAAGGCCCCAGGGGACTTTAATTCACCCCTCCACTTT. The chain employs TRBV11-2 and TRBJ1-6, with D tentatively TRBD1 (6 bases). V was cut by 5 bases and J by 6 bases, with 17 bases left in between. The CDR3 is 16 residues long. Germline V gene data show CDR1 as SGHAT and CDR2 as FQNNGV.

CDR3 in amino acids: CASSLAGGAGLKSQQYF. The CDR3 nucleotides read TGTGCCAGCAGCTTAGCCGGGGGCGCCGGTCTCAAGAGCCAGCAGTACTTC. This rearrangement joins TRBV7-2 to TRBJ2-5; either TRBD1 or TRBD2 may supply D (6 bases each). The ends were cut back, 0 bases at V and 11 bases at J, with 25 bases in the middle. CDR3 length: 17 residues. Germline CDR1 SGHTA, CDR2 FQGNSA.